The 15 T cell receptor beta chains below come from one sample, sequenced in a study of type 1 regulatory T cells. TCRdb passed the reads through MiXCR, listing each CDR3 protein once. Of some 90,000 distinct CDR3 sequences in the sample, 30% to 35% were seen once. What was sequenced was CD4+ T cells, either the whole sample or a sorted fraction (not recorded which). The receptors come from a human donor in good health.

This clonotype has a handful of counts. The chain uses TRBV20-1 and TRBJ1-1; weak D call: TRBD1 (5 bases). Germline V gene data show CDR1 as DFQATT and CDR2 as SNEGSKA (reference sequence). This CDR3 contains 15 residues. V was clipped by 0 bases and J by 1 base, with 12 bases between them. The CDR3 protein is CSARDPGGTNTEAFF. The CDR3 bases are TGCAGTGCTAGAGACCCTGGAGGGACGAACACTGAAGCTTTCTTT.

CDR3 coding DNA: TGCGCCAGCAGCTTGGGGGGGCAGAACTACAATGAGCAGTTCTTC. Translating gives CASSLGGQNYNEQFF. V usage is TRBV5-1 and J usage is TRBJ2-1; TRBD1 might be the D (6 bases). There are 15 residues in the CDR3. V lost 0 bases and J lost 3, with 10 bases in between. CDR1 and CDR2 (germline): SGHRS, YFSETQ.

This clonotype came up once. The V gene is TRBV6-2 or TRBV6-3, the J gene TRBJ1-1; D unclear. This CDR3 has 17 residues. V shed 2 bases and J shed 0 bases, with 16 bases lying between them. Germline-derived CDR1 and CDR2 are MNHEY and SVGEGT. CDR3 sequence (DNA): TGTGCCAGCAGTTACCGGGAGGCCGCGATCGTGAACACTGAAGCTTTCTTT. Translating gives CASSYREAAIVNTEAFF.

This clonotype has more than one count but fewer than ten. The genes are TRBV10-1 and TRBJ1-6; D ambiguous. Trimming removed 3 bases from V and 4 bases from J, with 7 bases in between. The CDR3 totals 14 residues. The germline V gene encodes CDR1 WNHNN and CDR2 SYGVQD (reference sequence). The DNA for the CDR3 is TGCGCCAGCAGTGAAAATGGATATAATTCACCCCTCCACTTT. Translation gives CASSENGYNSPLHF.

The sample holds a few counts of this clonotype. The chain is built from TRBV28 and TRBJ2-2, with a possible D match to TRBD2 (5 bases). The CDR3 totals 16 residues. Trimming removed 5 bases from V and 2 bases from J, with 15 bases in between. The germline CDR1 and CDR2 sequences are MDHEN and SYDVKM. CDR3 residues: CASSDGGVGNTGELFF. CDR3 DNA: TGTGCCAGCAGTGACGGAGGAGTGGGCAACACCGGGGAGCTGTTTTTT.

The chain couples TRBV7-2 to TRBJ2-7, with 11 bases lining up with TRBD2. The germline V gene has CDR1 SGHTA and CDR2 FQGNSA. With 5 bases clipped from V and 0 bases from J, the junction kept 18 bases outside the gene matches. The CDR3 totals 20 residues. The CDR3 coding sequence is TGTGCCAGCAGCACTAGCTCCGGGACTAGCGGCTTTCCAAGCTCCTACGAGCAGTACTTC. This sequence encodes CASSTSSGTSGFPSSYEQYF. The full variable domain, rest sourced from reference TRBV7-2 and TRBJ2-7, is GAGVSQSPSNKVTEKGKDVELRCDPISGHTALYWYRQSLGQGLEFLIYFQGNSAPDKSGLPSDRFSAERTGGSVSTLTIQRTQQEDSAVYLCASSTSSGTSGFPSSYEQYFGPGTRLTVT.

The table lists this clonotype with a few counts. This sequence joins TRBV27 and TRBJ1-2; tentatively, D is TRBD1 (5 bases). V lost 8 bases and J 5 bases, leaving 15 bases between the germline ends. This CDR3 has 13 residues. The germline V gene has CDR1 MNHEY and CDR2 SMNVEV (reference sequence). The CDR3 reads CASSPEGIYGYTF. CDR3 nucleotides: TGTGCCAGCTCCCCTGAGGGGATTTATGGCTACACCTTC.

The rearrangement uses TRBV6-1 and TRBJ1-1; no clear D. This CDR3 has 14 amino acids. CDR1 and CDR2 (germline): MNHNS, SASEGT. V lost 8 bases to trimming and J lost 0 bases, with 13 bases between them. The CDR3 region has the DNA TGTGCCAGCGTCTGGACGGATATGAACACTGAAGCTTTCTTT. Protein: CASVWTDMNTEAFF.

This clonotype was observed a few times. J is TRBJ2-2 and V is TRBV7-2; 8 bases match TRBD1. This CDR3 spans 16 amino acids. The V gene end was trimmed by 3 bases and the J gene end by 5 bases; junction bases not matched to a gene: 8. CDR1 is SGHTA, CDR2 FQGNSA, per germline. The CDR3 DNA reads as TGTGCCAGCAGCTTTGGGCAGGGGGCAAATACCGGGGAGCTGTTTTTT. This codes for CASSFGQGANTGELFF. Using reference TRBV7-2 and TRBJ2-2 for the parts outside the CDR3, the full variable domain is GAGVSQSPSNKVTEKGKDVELRCDPISGHTALYWYRQSLGQGLEFLIYFQGNSAPDKSGLPSDRFSAERTGGSVSTLTIQRTQQEDSAVYLCASSFGQGANTGELFFGEGSRLTVL.

This chain joins TRBV20-1 and TRBJ1-5; the D is unclear. V was trimmed by 1 base and J by 5 bases, leaving 9 bases between them. The CDR3 has 13 residues. CDR1 and CDR2 from the germline V gene are DFQATT and SNEGSKA (reference sequence). In DNA form, the CDR3 reads TGCAGTGCTAGAGTTTATGTGGATCAGCCCCAGCATTTT. It translates to CSARVYVDQPQHF.

This clonotype was seen a handful of times. The chain uses TRBV5-1 and TRBJ2-5, with D unresolved. The V end was cut by 1 base, the J end by 2 bases, with 6 bases between. The germline gives CDR1 SGHRS, CDR2 YFSETQ. CDR3 size: 13 residues. The CDR3 protein is CASSLQPQETQYF. The CDR3 nucleotides are TGCGCCAGCAGCTTGCAACCTCAAGAGACCCAGTACTTC.

This clonotype showed up just a few times. The CDR3, as DNA: TGTGCCAGCAGCCAAGAGGGGAGTACGTCCCAAGAGACCCAGTACTTC. It encodes CASSQEGSTSQETQYF. V and J are TRBV4-2 and TRBJ2-5; TRBD2 is a possible D gene (5 bases). Between the trimmed V and J ends, which lost 0 bases and 1 base, there was a span of 12 bases. CDR3 length: 16 amino acids. The germline V gene has CDR1 LGHNA and CDR2 YNFKEQ.

This clonotype was detected a few times. The gene calls are TRBV7-2 and TRBJ2-5; possible D gene TRBD2, 6 bases. Deletions cut 3 bases from V and 4 bases from J, with 9 bases between. CDR1 and CDR2 from the germline V gene are SGHTA and FQGNSA. The CDR3 length is 13 residues. In DNA, the CDR3 is TGTGCCAGCAGCTTGGACGGGGGAGAGACCCAGTACTTC. Amino acids: CASSLDGGETQYF.

This clonotype was picked up a small number of times. The chain is built from TRBV20-1 and TRBJ2-5; 8 bases match TRBD2. V was pared by 0 bases and J by 0 bases, with 6 bases of the junction left unmatched. The CDR3 extends over 16 amino acids. Per germline, CDR1 DFQATT and CDR2 SNEGSKA (reference sequence). The chain's CDR3 is CSARDGVAGYQETQYF. The CDR3, as DNA: TGCAGTGCTAGAGATGGGGTAGCGGGGTACCAAGAGACCCAGTACTTC.

This clonotype was detected many times. This sequence joins TRBV12-3 or TRBV12-4 and TRBJ2-4; unclear D gene. The CDR3 spans 18 residues. Trimming took 2 bases from V and 0 from J, leaving 17 bases between them. The CDR3 nucleotides read TGTGCCAGCAGTTTATCCCCAGGCATCGAACTAGCCAAAAACATTCAGTACTTC. It yields the protein CASSLSPGIELAKNIQYF.